This record looks at one T cell receptor beta chain sequence and its context. Its cognate antigen is unknown. From the RT-PCR reads, TCRdb called clonotypes with MiXCR, one entry per CDR3 protein. The data contain about 540,000 distinct CDR3 sequences, 20% to 25% of them seen just once; the ten biggest clones take up 2.8%. The data originate from a study of response to subunit inactivated influenza vaccine. Deletions cut 5 bases from V and 8 bases from J, with 9 bases between. The CDR3 extends over 11 amino acids. Germline loops: CDR1 SQVTM, CDR2 ANQGSEA. General observations from the study: After each seasonal influenza vaccination, few new T cells are recruited, the authors suggested.

These records were also assigned to another study, of T cells expressing NK-cell markers. This second report adds: The TCR beta cDNA came from 5'RACE template switching with UMIs. Seven of the eight sequenced donors were HCMV-seropositive; one was seronegative. The contribution of dominant NKG2C+ clonotypes to CD8+ T cells in a handful of donors was roughly 1.0-7.5%. In a few donors, dominant clonotypes made up roughly 25-60.1% of CD3+CD56-NKG2C+ cells.

The specimen was CD4+ T cells sorted from PBMCs, collected about 11 days after vaccination. The V gene is TRBV29-1, the J gene TRBJ2-2; D call uncertain. The sequence derives from a man aged 50 or older who received an inactivated influenza vaccine. The CDR3 region is CSVRNGGELFF. CDR3 in DNA: TGCAGCGTTCGGAATGGAGGGGAGCTGTTTTTT.